The 27 T cell receptor beta chains presented below share a single source sample, sequenced in a study of vaccination effects on CD4 cells after COVID-19. These TCRs' antigens remain unknown. Sequencing used immunoSEQ multiplex PCR; TCRdb keeps in-frame clones, though not all of them. The table lists tens of thousands of clones, approximately 70% of them singletons. Sequencing followed a ViraFEST assay step that expanded antigen-specific CD4+ T cells with viral peptide pools. An approximately 10-day culture period preceded the isolation of CD4+ T cells. Among the vaccine recipients, none had a prior SARS-CoV-2 infection, and nucleocapsid antibodies were negative. The sequenced sample was CD4+ T cells from PBMCs cultured with HCoV-OC43 spike peptides, obtained before COVID-19 vaccination. Subset denoted: HCoV-OC43 spike overlapping peptide pool stimulation. The receptors were sampled from a human donor who received a COVID-19 vaccine.

A single count supports this clone. J is TRBJ1-1 and V is TRBV7-3; the D is unclear. Trimming took 2 bases from V and 4 from J, leaving 8 bases between them. The germline V gene encodes CDR1 SGHTA and CDR2 FQGTGA. The CDR3 spans 13 residues. Here the CDR3 DNA reads TGTGCCAGCAGCTTATCGGCCGCCACTGAAGCTTTCTTT. The encoded protein is CASSLSAATEAFF.

CDR3 residues: CASSVKRDSGGSNYEQYV. CDR3 sequence (DNA): TGTGCCAGCAGCGTAAAACGAGATAGCGGGGGTTCTAACTACGAGCAGTACGTC. The chain has TRBV2 and TRBJ2-7; TRBD2 matches at 9 bases. Germline V gene data show CDR1 as SNHLY and CDR2 as FYNNEI. Trimming cost V 6 bases and J 3 bases; bases outside gene matches: 18. The length of the CDR3 is 18 residues.

V gene TRBV7-3 combines with J gene TRBJ2-1; D is perhaps TRBD2 (5 bases). Looked up from germline, CDR1 is SGHTA and CDR2 is FQGTGA. V lost 6 bases to trimming and J lost 7 bases, with 16 bases between them. The CDR3 loop spans 14 amino acids. This CDR3 is CASSPSLAQNEQFF. The CDR3 DNA follows: TGTGCCAGCAGTCCTAGCTTGGCCCAAAATGAGCAGTTCTTC. The whole variable domain, remainder taken from reference TRBV7-3 and TRBJ2-1, is GAGVSQTPSNKVTEKGKYVELRCDPISGHTALYWYRQSLGQGPEFLIYFQGTGAADDSGLPNDRFFAVRPEGSVSTLKIQRTERGDSAVYLCASSPSLAQNEQFFGPGTRLTVL.

The J gene is TRBJ2-3, the V gene TRBV5-4; 12 nucleotides match TRBD2. The germline V gene has CDR1 SGHNT and CDR2 YYREEE (reference sequence). V shed 2 bases and J 3 bases; nucleotides not matched to a gene: 10. This CDR3 contains 18 residues. CDR3 residues: CASSFTSGGPYTTDTQYF. CDR3 in DNA: TGTGCCAGCAGCTTCACTAGCGGGGGGCCCTATACGACAGATACGCAGTATTTT.

The chain is built from TRBV6-5 and TRBJ2-1, with TRBD1 identical over 7 bases. The CDR3 extends over 16 amino acids. J lost 2 bases, V lost 0 bases, and 4 bases had no gene match. Germline lookup yields CDR1 MNHEY and CDR2 SVGAGI. CDR3 region: CASSYSTGWAYNEQFF. In nucleotides, the CDR3 is TGTGCCAGCAGTTACTCGACAGGGTGGGCCTACAATGAGCAGTTCTTC.

The genes are TRBV19 and TRBJ2-2; 7 nucleotides align to TRBD2. The CDR3 is 16 residues long. V lost 8 bases, J lost 0 bases, and 9 bases stayed unmatched. Germline CDR1 LNHDA, CDR2 SQIVND (reference sequence). CDR3 nucleotides: TGTGCCAGTTCAAGGGAGGGGCTATCGAACACCGGGGAGCTGTTTTTT. This sequence encodes CASSREGLSNTGELFF. Full variable domain (missing parts from reference TRBV19 and TRBJ2-2): DGGITQSPKYLFRKEGQNVTLSCEQNLNHDAMYWYRQDPGQGLRLIYYSQIVNDFQKGDIAEGYSVSREKKESFPLTVTSAQKNPTAFYLCASSREGLSNTGELFFGEGSRLTVL.

This sequence joins TRBV14 and TRBJ1-2; D is perhaps TRBD1 (6 bases). CDR3 size: 17 residues. V dropped 0 bases and J dropped 8 bases, with 22 bases sitting between them. CDR1 and CDR2 from the germline V gene are SGHDN and FVKESK. The CDR3 nucleotides are TGTGCCAGCAGCCAAGATTTGACTACCGGGGGCGCGAGGGGCTACACCTTC. It is translated as CASSQDLTTGGARGYTF. Drawing the rest from reference TRBV14 and TRBJ1-2, the complete variable domain is EAGVTQFPSHSVIEKGQTVTLRCDPISGHDNLYWYRRVMGKEIKFLLHFVKESKQDESGMPNNRFLAERTGGTYSTLKVQPAELEDSGVYFCASSQDLTTGGARGYTFGSGTRLTVV.

This clone was seen a handful of times. This chain connects TRBV7-2 to TRBJ1-5, with 10 bases lining up with TRBD1. V lost 5 bases, J lost 5 bases, and 12 bases stayed unmatched. Germline CDR1 and CDR2: SGHTA and FQGNSA. This CDR3 contains 17 residues. The CDR3 nucleotides are TGTGCCAGCAGCCCGACTCTGTCCGGACAGGGGGATCAGCCCCAGCATTTT. Translating gives CASSPTLSGQGDQPQHF.

This clone was seen only a few times. This chain joins TRBV6-2 or TRBV6-3 and TRBJ1-5; the D is unclear. Per germline, CDR1 MNHEY and CDR2 SVGEGT. Trimming took 2 bases from V and 3 from J, leaving 5 bases between them. The CDR3 spans 13 residues. The CDR3 DNA follows: TGTGCCAGCAGTTACAGTAACAATCAGCCCCAGCATTTT. This translates into CASSYSNNQPQHF.

The chain couples TRBV3-1 (or the pseudogene TRBV3-2) to TRBJ1-2, with TRBD1 identical over 11 bases. The CDR3 totals 14 residues. Germline loops: CDR1 LGHDT, CDR2 YNNKEL (reference sequence). V lost 4 bases to trimming and J lost 8 bases; unmatched junction nucleotides: 6. CDR3 DNA sequence: TGTGCCAGCAGCCGAGGACAGGGGGCGCAGGGCTACACCTTC. Its translation: CASSRGQGAQGYTF.

The chain joins TRBV3-1 (or the pseudogene TRBV3-2) to TRBJ2-7; weak D call: TRBD1 (5 bases). Trimming removed 2 bases from V and 3 bases from J, with 14 bases in between. Looked up from germline, CDR1 is LGHDT and CDR2 is YNNKEL (reference sequence). The CDR3 runs to 15 residues. Written as DNA, the CDR3 is TGTGCCAGCAGCCAATCGGGTGCCAGGGTCTACGAGCAGTACGTC. The encoded protein is CASSQSGARVYEQYV.

The chain uses TRBV24-1 and TRBJ2-4; 9 bases agree with TRBD1. V dropped 4 bases and J dropped 8; count of bases not matched to a gene: 8. This CDR3 has 15 amino acids. Germline V gene data show CDR1 as KGHDR and CDR2 as SFDVKD. The CDR3 region has the DNA TGTGCCACCAGTGACTCGGGACAGGGCCTGGACATTCAGTACTTC. It translates to CATSDSGQGLDIQYF.

The gene calls are TRBV5-1 and TRBJ1-4, with D uncertain. The length of the CDR3 is 15 residues. V was clipped by 5 bases and J by 2 bases, with 13 bases between them. Germline CDR1 SGHRS, CDR2 YFSETQ. The CDR3: CASRGRTDTNEKLFF. DNA for the CDR3: TGCGCCAGCAGGGGTAGGACGGATACTAATGAAAAACTGTTTTTT.

This chain joins TRBV29-1 and TRBJ1-1; 8 bases align to TRBD1. The V gene's germline CDR1 is SQVTM and CDR2 ANQGSEA. V trimming: 5 bases; J trimming: 2 bases; junction bases outside the gene matches: 13. This CDR3 spans 16 amino acids. CDR3 sequence: CSVQGRGDRYNTEAFF. The CDR3 nucleotides are TGCAGCGTTCAAGGGCGTGGGGACAGGTATAACACTGAAGCTTTCTTT.

V and J are TRBV7-9 and TRBJ2-5, with 12 bases lining up with TRBD2. The length of the CDR3 is 16 residues. Germline CDR1 and CDR2: SEHNR and FQNEAQ (reference sequence). V gave up 5 bases and J gave up 2 bases; unmatched junction bases: 6. The CDR3 sequence is CASSLRTSGDQETQYF. In DNA, the CDR3 is TGTGCCAGCAGCCTCCGGACTAGCGGGGATCAAGAGACCCAGTACTTC.

The J gene is TRBJ2-6, the V gene TRBV19; maybe TRBD2 (6 bases). Germline V gene sequence: CDR1 LNHDA, CDR2 SQIVND (reference sequence). The ends were cut back, 7 bases at V and 1 base at J, with 14 bases in the middle. There are 16 residues in the CDR3. In DNA form, the CDR3 reads TGTGCCAGTATTCTCAATGGGAGGTCTGGGGCCAACGTCCTGACTTTC. Its translation is CASILNGRSGANVLTF.

In its sample, this clone was seen a few times. The gene calls are TRBV28 and TRBJ1-6, with unresolved D. V was shortened by 1 base and J by 5 bases, with 3 bases between the two germline ends. CDR1 and CDR2 from the germline V gene are MDHEN and SYDVKM. The CDR3 totals 13 residues. CDR3 residues: CASSLLDNSPLHF. The DNA of the CDR3 is TGTGCCAGCAGTTTATTGGATAATTCACCCCTCCACTTT.

The rearrangement joins TRBV5-8 to TRBJ1-2; 9 nucleotides agree with TRBD1. Trimming took 2 bases from V and 2 from J; bases not matched to a gene: 7. Germline V gene sequence: CDR1 SGHTS, CDR2 YDEGEE. The CDR3 has 16 residues. The CDR3 DNA follows: TGTGCCAGCAGCTTCGGAATTGGACAGGGGAACTATGGCTACACCTTC. Residues: CASSFGIGQGNYGYTF.

The rearrangement joins TRBV3-1 (or the pseudogene TRBV3-2) to TRBJ1-1; D uncertain. The ends were cut back, 7 bases at V and 1 base at J, with 16 bases in the middle. CDR1 and CDR2 (germline): LGHDT, YNNKEL (reference sequence). This CDR3 has 15 residues. The CDR3 region has the DNA TGTGCCAGCACTACCTTTATGGCAGGGAACACTGAAGCTTTCTTT. This codes for CASTTFMAGNTEAFF.

This clone occurred once. This sequence joins TRBV14 and TRBJ1-6; no firm D call. Trimming cost V 4 bases and J 9 bases, with 19 bases left between them. CDR3 size: 16 residues. From germline, CDR1 is SGHDN and CDR2 FVKESK. The CDR3 nucleotides read TGTGCCAGCAGCCCCCTGCGGGGAGGAGAAAGTTCACCCCTCCACTTT. Protein product: CASSPLRGGESSPLHF. The full variable domain, in which reference TRBV14 and TRBJ1-6 provide the parts outside the CDR3, is EAGVTQFPSHSVIEKGQTVTLRCDPISGHDNLYWYRRVMGKEIKFLLHFVKESKQDESGMPNNRFLAERTGGTYSTLKVQPAELEDSGVYFCASSPLRGGESSPLHFGNGTRLTVT.

The chain is built from TRBV5-1 and TRBJ2-1, with 7 bases matching TRBD2. J gave up 5 bases and V 0 bases, and 8 bases lay outside the gene matches. The germline V gene has CDR1 SGHRS and CDR2 YFSETQ. This CDR3 spans 16 amino acids. In DNA, the CDR3 is TGCGCCAGCAGCTTGGTCCCGCGGGGGACCCACAATGAGCAGTTCTTC. This sequence encodes CASSLVPRGTHNEQFF.

This clone was counted between two and nine times. The V gene is TRBV6-5, the J gene TRBJ2-2; D may be TRBD1 or TRBD2 (5 bases each). The CDR3 runs 15 residues. Germline-derived CDR1 and CDR2 are MNHEY and SVGAGI. V was clipped by 1 base and J by 2 bases, with 8 bases between them. Here the CDR3 DNA reads TGTGCCAGCAGTTACTACAGGACTAACACCGGGGAGCTGTTTTTT. This codes for CASSYYRTNTGELFF.

V and J are TRBV15 and TRBJ2-3; 9 nucleotides agree with TRBD2. The CDR3 sequence is 16 residues long. Trimming at V came to 5 bases and at J to 0 bases, leaving 6 bases not matched to a gene. CDR1 is LNHNV, CDR2 YYDKDF, per germline (reference sequence). The CDR3 region has the DNA TGTGCCACCAGCGGACGCGGGGGGGTTAGCACAGATACGCAGTATTTT. It translates to CATSGRGGVSTDTQYF.

The chain links TRBV18 to TRBJ1-4; D remains ambiguous. The length of the CDR3 is 17 residues. Trimming removed 1 base at V and 0 bases at J, with 12 bases between. The V gene's germline CDR1 is KGHSH and CDR2 LQKENI. The CDR3 loop is CASSPQVTAATNEKLFF. As DNA, the CDR3 is TGTGCCAGCTCACCACAGGTCACAGCTGCAACTAATGAAAAACTGTTTTTT.

This clone was detected only once. The genes are TRBV7-8 and TRBJ1-2; D may be TRBD1 (5 bases). This CDR3 comprises 13 residues. V was trimmed by 5 bases and J by 8 bases, leaving 15 bases between them. From germline, CDR1 is SGHVS and CDR2 FQNEAQ. The CDR3 bases are TGTGCCAGCAGCCAACGCGTACGGGGGGGCTACACCTTC. It yields the protein CASSQRVRGGYTF.

The V call is TRBV5-6, the J call TRBJ2-5; a weak D match, TRBD2 (5 bases). V lost 4 bases to trimming and J lost 7 bases, with 17 bases between them. CDR1 and CDR2 from the germline V gene are SGHDT and YYEEEE. This CDR3 has 14 residues. CDR3 sequence (DNA): TGTGCCAGCAGCGCCGGCCCGGGGTCGGGGACCCAGTACTTC. It codes for CASSAGPGSGTQYF.

This sequence joins TRBV24-1 and TRBJ1-5; no clear D. V lost 2 bases and J 5 bases, leaving 15 bases between the germline ends. Germline CDR1 is KGHDR and CDR2 is SFDVKD. The CDR3 runs to 16 residues. The DNA for the CDR3 is TGTGCCACCAGTGATTCGAAAGCGGGGTTTGATCAGCCCCAGCATTTT. Translated, it gives CATSDSKAGFDQPQHF.